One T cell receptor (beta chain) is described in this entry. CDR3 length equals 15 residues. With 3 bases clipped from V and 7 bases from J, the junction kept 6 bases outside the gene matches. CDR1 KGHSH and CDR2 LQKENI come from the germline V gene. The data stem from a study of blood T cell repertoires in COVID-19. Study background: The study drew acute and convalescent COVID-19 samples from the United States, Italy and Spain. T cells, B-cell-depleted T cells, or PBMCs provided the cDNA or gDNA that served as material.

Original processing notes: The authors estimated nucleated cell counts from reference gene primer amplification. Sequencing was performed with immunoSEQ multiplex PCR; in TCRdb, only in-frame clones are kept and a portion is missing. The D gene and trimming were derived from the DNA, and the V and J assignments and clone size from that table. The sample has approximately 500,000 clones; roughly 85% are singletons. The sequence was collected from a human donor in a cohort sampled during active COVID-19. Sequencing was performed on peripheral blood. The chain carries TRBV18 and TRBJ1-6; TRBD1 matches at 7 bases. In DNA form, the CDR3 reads TGTGCCAGCTCACCCTTATCACAGGGGAATTCACCCCTCCACTTT. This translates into CASSPLSQGNSPLHF.